A single sample gave rise to the 3 T cell receptor beta chains below, sequenced in a study of T cells after yellow fever vaccination. TCRdb analysed the 5' RACE reads with MiXCR anew, one entry per CDR3 protein. The sample gives 600,000 to 750,000 distinct CDR3 sequences, approximately 13% of which show up once; 15% is in the top ten. The source was PBMCs, collected on the day of the yellow fever booster vaccination. Receptors were obtained from a man in his thirties or forties who received the YFV17D yellow fever vaccine.

This clonotype was found a few times. The V call is TRBV2, the J call TRBJ2-3, with 9 bases lining up with TRBD2. Germline-derived CDR1 and CDR2 are SNHLY and FYNNEI. The J segment lost 4 bases and the V segment lost 8 bases, leaving 10 bases of the junction unmatched. The CDR3 length is 15 residues. CDR3 DNA sequence: TGTGCCAGCGCCGGAAGGGGACTAGCTCCAGATACGCAGTATTTT. This codes for CASAGRGLAPDTQYF.

This clonotype has more than one count but fewer than ten. The chain recombines TRBV10-3 with TRBJ2-7, with 8 bases aligning to TRBD2. V was clipped by 0 bases and J by 2 bases; unmatched bases: 3. The CDR3 totals 15 residues. Germline V CDR1 and CDR2: ENHRY, SYGVKD. The CDR3 DNA reads TGTGCCATCAGTGAGTCCGCAGCGGGAGCCTACGAGCAGTACTTC. Translated: CAISESAAGAYEQYF.

This clonotype occurred a few times. J is TRBJ1-4 and V is TRBV9, with D tentatively TRBD1 (6 bases). Germline CDR1 and CDR2: SGDLS and YYNGEE. With 0 bases removed from V and 5 bases from J, the gap between germline ends came to 11 bases. The CDR3 loop spans 15 amino acids. The CDR3 loop is CASSVVAGGNEKLFF. The CDR3 bases are TGTGCCAGCAGCGTAGTGGCGGGGGGCAATGAAAAACTGTTTTTT.